This entry is about one T cell receptor beta chain. Its antigen is not identified. Trimming removed 6 bases at V and 4 bases at J, with 12 bases between. Germline CDR1 reads SQVTM; CDR2 reads ANQGSEA. The CDR3 sequence is 12 residues long. This was a deep-level run. As processed by the authors: From ImmunoSEQ came sequences covering only the junction and carrying no quality scores, so filtering differed. Produced via immunoSEQ multiplex PCR; TCRdb's table is partial and in-frame only. V and J calls and clone size are given by that table; D and trimming were obtained from the DNA. The sample has a few million clones, about 92% seen once. The sample is drawn from a study of shared clonotypes between healthy human individuals. Broader study findings: Among donors, sharing of clonotypes was expected to be affected by sequencing depth. Non-shared clonotypes were found to have lower generation probabilities than the clonotypes that were shared by all four of the sorted-subset donors.

This receptor was obtained from a man between 18 and 35 years old in good health. Some clones in this sample may be carry-over from other donors' samples. The chain recombines TRBV29-1 with TRBJ1-1, with TRBD1 as a possible D gene (5 bases). What was sequenced was naive CD4+ T cells from PBMCs. The subset: CD45RA+ positively selected. CDR3 in amino acids: CSVCGRGTEAFF. The DNA of the CDR3 is TGCAGCGTATGTGGGAGGGGCACTGAAGCTTTCTTT.